The entry below gives a single T cell receptor (beta chain) sequence along with its context. Its cognate antigen has yet to be identified. One base away there is no much larger clone; base qualities are not given. According to the germline V gene, CDR1 reads SGHTA and CDR2 reads FQGTGA. At the junction V is shortened by 5 bases and J by 0 bases, with 14 bases in between. There are 16 amino acids in the CDR3, from cysteine to phenylalanine inclusive. Left in the record is the CDR3 DNA by itself, 48 bases read in frame from the first base. Receptor libraries were prepared by the immunoSEQ multiplex PCR assay. TCRdb limited this immuneACCESS table to in-frame rearrangements with V and J called. A share of clones is missing; checked studies link under half to unresolved V genes, and the rest is unexplained. The sample has 90,000 to 110,000 clones on record, roughly 89% of them singletons. The ten top clones hold 15% to 20% of the sample.

This sample is drawn from a study of control samples from healthy donors and cancer patients (dated by TCRdb to 2018 to 2021). The chain couples TRBV7-3 to TRBJ2-1; TRBD2 is perhaps the D gene, given 5 matching bases. The source is a woman aged 45-65 years in good health. The specimen was blood. The CDR3: CASSPIAKSSYNEQFF. The DNA is as follows: TGTGCCAGCAGCCCCATAGCGAAGAGCTCCTACAATGAGCAGTTCTTC. The reference TRBV7-3 and TRBJ2-1 proteins fill in what lies around the CDR3, so the full variable domain reads GAGVSQTPSNKVTEKGKYVELRCDPISGHTALYWYRQSLGQGPEFLIYFQGTGAADDSGLPNDRFFAVRPEGSVSTLKIQRTERGDSAVYLCASSPIAKSSYNEQFFGPGTRLTVL.